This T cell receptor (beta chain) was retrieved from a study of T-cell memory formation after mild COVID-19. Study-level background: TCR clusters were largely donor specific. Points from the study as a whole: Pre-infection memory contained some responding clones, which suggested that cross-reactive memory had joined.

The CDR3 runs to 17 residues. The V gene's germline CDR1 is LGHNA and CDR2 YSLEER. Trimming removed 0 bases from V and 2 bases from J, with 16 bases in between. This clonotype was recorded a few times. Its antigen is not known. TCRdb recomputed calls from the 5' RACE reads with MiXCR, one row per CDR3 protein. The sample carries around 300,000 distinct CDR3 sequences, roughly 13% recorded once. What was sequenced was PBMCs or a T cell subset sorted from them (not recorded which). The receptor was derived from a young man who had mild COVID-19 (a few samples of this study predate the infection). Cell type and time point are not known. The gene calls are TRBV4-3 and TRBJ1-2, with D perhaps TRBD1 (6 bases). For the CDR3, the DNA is TGCGCCAGCAGCCAAGAGGGCCCGGGCCAGGGGAACTATGGCTACACCTTC. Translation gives CASSQEGPGQGNYGYTF.